What follows are 17 T cell receptor beta chains derived from one specimen sequenced in a study of blood T cell repertoires in COVID-19. Libraries were prepared by immunoSEQ multiplex PCR; TCRdb keeps only in-frame clonotypes and omits some of them. This sample has under 350,000 clones, with about 89% found just once. Sequencing used PBMCs or T cells enriched from blood (not recorded which). These receptors were collected from a woman aged 18-29 years who had recovered from COVID-19.

In this sample, this clone turned up a few times. The V call is TRBV5-5, the J call TRBJ2-1; TRBD2 is a possible D gene (5 bases). This CDR3 comprises 14 residues. The germline V gene has CDR1 SGHKS and CDR2 YYEKEE (reference sequence). V was pared by 1 base and J by 6 bases, with 11 bases between. CDR3 bases: TGTGCCAGCAGCTTGACTAGTCCGTTCAATGAGCAGTTCTTC. Residues: CASSLTSPFNEQFF. The whole variable domain, remainder taken from reference TRBV5-5 and TRBJ2-1, is DAGVTQSPTHLIKTRGQQVTLRCSPISGHKSVSWYQQVLGQGPQFIFQYYEKEERGRGNFPDRFSARQFPNYSSELNVNALLLGDSALYLCASSLTSPFNEQFFGPGTRLTVL.

The chain combines TRBV28 with TRBJ2-7; D remains ambiguous. CDR3 length equals 14 residues. V was pared by 3 bases and J by 4 bases, with 13 bases between. CDR1 and CDR2 from the germline V gene are MDHEN and SYDVKM. CDR3 region: CASSLRHETYEQYF. As DNA, the CDR3 is TGTGCCAGCAGTTTGAGACACGAAACTTACGAGCAGTACTTC.

The chain is built from TRBV5-6 and TRBJ1-2; no clear D gene. The ends were cut back, 1 base at V and 6 bases at J, with 19 bases in the middle. Germline-derived CDR1 and CDR2 are SGHDT and YYEEEE. This CDR3 is built from 16 residues. The CDR3 sequence: CASSLYTSSAQDGYTF. The CDR3 nucleotides are TGTGCCAGCAGCTTGTATACCTCTTCAGCTCAGGATGGCTACACCTTC.

This clone was recorded once. The V gene is TRBV19, the J gene TRBJ1-2; D is perhaps TRBD1 (6 bases). Germline lookup yields CDR1 LNHDA and CDR2 SQIVND (reference sequence). V gave up 4 bases and J gave up 8 bases, with 17 bases separating them. The length of the CDR3 is 14 residues. Here the CDR3 reads CASSTPSAGDGYTF. CDR3 DNA sequence: TGTGCCAGTAGTACCCCTTCGGCAGGGGACGGCTACACCTTC.

This chain joins TRBV4-3 and TRBJ2-5; TRBD2 aligns across 16 bases. The trim removed 3 bases at V and 5 bases at J, leaving 3 bases unmatched. There are 16 residues in the CDR3. Germline V gives CDR1 LGHNA, CDR2 YSLEER. The CDR3 nucleotides are TGCGCCAGCAGCCAGACGGGACTAGCGGGGGGGGAGACCCAGTACTTC. This sequence encodes CASSQTGLAGGETQYF.

The chain links TRBV5-1 to TRBJ2-2, with D perhaps TRBD2 (6 bases). In germline, CDR1 is SGHRS, CDR2 YFSETQ. The CDR3 consists of 14 residues. The ends were cut back, 4 bases at V and 4 bases at J, with 11 bases in the middle. CDR3 amino acids: CASSVKTSTGELFF. The DNA of the CDR3 is TGCGCCAGCAGCGTGAAGACTAGCACCGGGGAGCTGTTTTTT.

This clone has just one count. The chain recombines TRBV30 with TRBJ1-2; 9 nucleotides match TRBD1. The CDR3 has 19 amino acids. From germline, CDR1 is GTSNPN and CDR2 SVGIG (reference sequence). V lost 0 bases and J lost 4; bases outside the gene matches: 18. CDR3 nucleotide sequence: TGTGCCTGGAGTGTACTCGAGGGGGACAGGGCCCCCCGAGCCTATGGCTACACCTTC. Its translation is CAWSVLEGDRAPRAYGYTF.

This clone was seen a few times. The chain is built from TRBV9 and TRBJ1-4, with D possibly matching TRBD1 (6 bases). The CDR3 extends over 15 amino acids. Trimming removed 0 bases from V and 4 bases from J, with 10 bases in between. In germline, CDR1 is SGDLS, CDR2 YYNGEE. The CDR3 coding sequence is TGTGCCAGCAGCGTAGGCTGGACAGATAATGAAAAACTGTTTTTT. Its protein product is CASSVGWTDNEKLFF. Together with reference TRBV9 and TRBJ1-4, the CDR3 gives the full variable domain: DSGVTQTPKHLITATGQRVTLRCSPRSGDLSVYWYQQSLDQGLQFLIQYYNGEERAKGNILERFSAQQFPDLHSELNLSSLELGDSALYFCASSVGWTDNEKLFFGSGTQLSVL.

The genes are TRBV7-2 and TRBJ2-5; TRBD1 might be the D (7 bases). Germline assignment: CDR1 SGHTA and CDR2 FQGNSA. This CDR3 region has 14 residues. Trimming left V 5 bases short and J 3 bases short, with 13 bases between. The CDR3, as DNA: TGTGCCAGCAGCCCCCAGGGGGGAAAAGAGACCCAGTACTTC. Translating gives CASSPQGGKETQYF.

The chain links TRBV29-1 to TRBJ1-2, with 9 bases identical to TRBD1. The ends lost 4 bases at V and 6 bases at J; junction bases unmatched: 9. This CDR3 has 14 residues. Germline V lookup: CDR1 SQVTM, CDR2 ANQGSEA. The chain's CDR3 is CSVAQGQGVDGYTF. The DNA for the CDR3 is TGCAGCGTTGCTCAGGGACAGGGTGTCGATGGCTACACCTTC.

V usage is TRBV12-2 and J usage is TRBJ2-5; no DNA check was done on the table's D call, TRBD1. TRBV12-2 is marked as a pseudogene. The CDR3 covers 14 residues. The CDR3 loop reads CAPHEGAPKETQYF. Here the CDR3 DNA reads TGTGCCCCTCACGAAGGGGCACCAAAAGAGACCCAGTACTTC.

The sample holds many counts of this clone. Additional DNA sequences in this sample encode the identical CDR3. The chain carries TRBV5-1 and TRBJ1-1, with 7 bases fitting TRBD1. J lost 1 base, V lost 4 bases, and 1 base had no gene match. The CDR3 loop spans 13 amino acids. Germline V gene lookup returns CDR1 SGHRS and CDR2 YFSETQ. In DNA, the CDR3 is TGCGCCAGCAGCAGGACAGGGAACACTGAAGCTTTCTTT. It specifies CASSRTGNTEAFF.

The chain couples TRBV28 to TRBJ2-7, with D possibly TRBD1 on 6 matching bases. Trimming took off 3 bases at V and 4 bases at J, with 13 bases between the two ends. This CDR3 region has 14 residues. Germline V gives CDR1 MDHEN, CDR2 SYDVKM. CDR3 amino acids: CASSFERGIYEQYF. CDR3 coding DNA: TGTGCCAGCAGTTTTGAAAGGGGGATATACGAGCAGTACTTC.

J is TRBJ2-7 and V is TRBV9, with 9 bases identical to TRBD1. This CDR3 contains 15 residues. The V and J ends lost 0 bases and 5 bases, in that order; junction bases with no gene match: 6. Germline loops: CDR1 SGDLS, CDR2 YYNGEE. CDR3 loop: CASSVAGTGNNEQYF. DNA of the CDR3: TGTGCCAGCAGCGTAGCCGGGACAGGGAATAACGAGCAGTACTTC. The variable domain in full, with the rest retrieved from reference TRBV9 and TRBJ2-7, is DSGVTQTPKHLITATGQRVTLRCSPRSGDLSVYWYQQSLDQGLQFLIQYYNGEERAKGNILERFSAQQFPDLHSELNLSSLELGDSALYFCASSVAGTGNNEQYFGPGTRLTVT.

The chain carries TRBV6-2 or TRBV6-3 and TRBJ1-2; D unresolved. Germline assignment: CDR1 MNHEY and CDR2 SVGEGT. There are 18 residues in the CDR3. V lost 2 bases and J 0 bases, leaving 19 bases between the germline ends. The CDR3 here is CASSYEMAEWQTNYGYTF. The CDR3 nucleotides read TGTGCCAGCAGTTACGAGATGGCGGAGTGGCAAACTAACTATGGCTACACCTTC.

The chain uses TRBV7-3 and TRBJ2-1; D is perhaps TRBD2 (5 bases). With 4 bases removed from V and 10 bases from J, the gap between germline ends came to 14 bases. CDR1 is SGHTA, CDR2 FQGTGA, per germline. This CDR3 comprises 13 residues. CDR3 nucleotides: TGTGCCAGCAGCTCTAGACGGAGCGGAGAGCAGTTCTTC. Protein: CASSSRRSGEQFF.

The chain uses TRBV5-1 and TRBJ2-2; 8 positions agree with TRBD1. From germline, CDR1 is SGHRS and CDR2 YFSETQ. The CDR3 is 15 residues long. Losses at the gene ends were 4 bases for V and 3 bases for J; bases not matched to a gene: 5. The CDR3 region is CASSPGDRHTGELFF. The CDR3 region has the DNA TGCGCCAGCAGCCCTGGGGACAGGCACACCGGGGAGCTGTTTTTT.